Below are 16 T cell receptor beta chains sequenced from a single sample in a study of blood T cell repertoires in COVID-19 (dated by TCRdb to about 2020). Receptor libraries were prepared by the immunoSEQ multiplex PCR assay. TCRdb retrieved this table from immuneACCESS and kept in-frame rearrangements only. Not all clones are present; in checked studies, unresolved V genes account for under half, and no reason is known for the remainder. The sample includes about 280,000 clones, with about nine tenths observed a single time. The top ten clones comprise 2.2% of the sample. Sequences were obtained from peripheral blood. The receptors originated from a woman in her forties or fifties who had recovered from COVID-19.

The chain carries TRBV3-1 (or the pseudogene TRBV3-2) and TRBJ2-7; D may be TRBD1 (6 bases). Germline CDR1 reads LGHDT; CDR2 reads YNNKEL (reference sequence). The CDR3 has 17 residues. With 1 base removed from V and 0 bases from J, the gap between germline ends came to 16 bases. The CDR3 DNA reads TGTGCCAGCAGCCAAGCCCAGGGGCCGCACAGCTCCTACGAGCAGTACTTC. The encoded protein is CASSQAQGPHSSYEQYF.

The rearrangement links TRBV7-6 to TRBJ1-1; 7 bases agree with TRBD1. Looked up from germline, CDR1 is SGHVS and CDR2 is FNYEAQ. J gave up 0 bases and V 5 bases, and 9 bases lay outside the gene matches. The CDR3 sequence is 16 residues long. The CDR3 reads CASSPRDRGMNTEAFF. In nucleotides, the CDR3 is TGTGCCAGCAGCCCAAGGGACAGAGGGATGAACACTGAAGCTTTCTTT.

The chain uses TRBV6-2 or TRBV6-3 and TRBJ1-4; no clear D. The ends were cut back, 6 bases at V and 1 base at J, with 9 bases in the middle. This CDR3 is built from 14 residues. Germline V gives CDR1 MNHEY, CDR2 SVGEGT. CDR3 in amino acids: CASSPTGTNEKLFF. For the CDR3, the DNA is TGTGCCAGCAGCCCGACGGGAACTAATGAAAAACTGTTTTTT.

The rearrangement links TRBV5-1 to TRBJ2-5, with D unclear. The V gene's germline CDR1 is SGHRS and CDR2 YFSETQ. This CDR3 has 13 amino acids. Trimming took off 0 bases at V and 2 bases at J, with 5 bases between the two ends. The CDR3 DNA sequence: TGCGCCAGCAGCTTGGTAGTTCAAGAGACCCAGTACTTC. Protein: CASSLVVQETQYF.

CDR3: CASSNYLYEQYF. The CDR3 DNA reads as TGTGCCAGCAGCAACTACCTCTACGAGCAGTACTTC. The chain carries TRBV7-9 and TRBJ2-7; D unresolved. Trimming removed 5 bases from V and 3 bases from J, with 8 bases in between. The germline V gene encodes CDR1 SEHNR and CDR2 FQNEAQ (reference sequence). The CDR3 is 12 residues long.

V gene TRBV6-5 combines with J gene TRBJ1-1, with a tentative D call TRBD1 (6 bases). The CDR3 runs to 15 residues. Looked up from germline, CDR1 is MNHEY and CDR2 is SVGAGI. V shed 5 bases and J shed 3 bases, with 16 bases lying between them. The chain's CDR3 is CASSPTGFLDTEAFF. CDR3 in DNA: TGTGCCAGCAGTCCCACAGGGTTTTTGGACACTGAAGCTTTCTTT.

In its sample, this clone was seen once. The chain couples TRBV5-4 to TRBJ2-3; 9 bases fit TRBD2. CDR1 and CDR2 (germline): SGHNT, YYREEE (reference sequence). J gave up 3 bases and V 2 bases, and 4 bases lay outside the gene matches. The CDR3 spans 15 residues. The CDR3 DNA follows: TGTGCCAGCAGCTTTGGCGGGAGGGGAACAGATACGCAGTATTTT. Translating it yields CASSFGGRGTDTQYF.

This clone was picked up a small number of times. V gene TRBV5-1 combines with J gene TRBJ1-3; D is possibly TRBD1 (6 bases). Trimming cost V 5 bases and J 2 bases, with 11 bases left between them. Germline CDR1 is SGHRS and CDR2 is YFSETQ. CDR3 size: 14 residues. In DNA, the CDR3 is TGCGCCAGCAGAATGGACAGTCCTGGAAACACCATATATTTT. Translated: CASRMDSPGNTIYF. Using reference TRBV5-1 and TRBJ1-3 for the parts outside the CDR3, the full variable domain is KAGVTQTPRYLIKTRGQQVTLSCSPISGHRSVSWYQQTPGQGLQFLFEYFSETQRNKGNFPGRFSGRQFSNSRSEMNVSTLELGDSALYLCASRMDSPGNTIYFGEGSWLTVV.

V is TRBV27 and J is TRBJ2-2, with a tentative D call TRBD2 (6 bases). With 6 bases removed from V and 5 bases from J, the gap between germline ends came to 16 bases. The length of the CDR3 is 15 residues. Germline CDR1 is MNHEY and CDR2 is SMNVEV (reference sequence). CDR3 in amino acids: CASRTSGLATGELFF. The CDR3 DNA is TGTGCCAGCAGAACATCGGGACTCGCGACCGGGGAGCTGTTTTTT.

The CDR3 region has the DNA TGTGCCAGCAGCCCAACGGACAGGGGAGATCAGCCCCAGCATTTT. It codes for CASSPTDRGDQPQHF. The V and J genes are TRBV2 and TRBJ1-5, with 9 positions matching TRBD1. Germline values: CDR1 SNHLY, CDR2 FYNNEI. V was pared by 6 bases and J by 5 bases, with 8 bases of the junction left unmatched. The CDR3 extends over 15 amino acids.

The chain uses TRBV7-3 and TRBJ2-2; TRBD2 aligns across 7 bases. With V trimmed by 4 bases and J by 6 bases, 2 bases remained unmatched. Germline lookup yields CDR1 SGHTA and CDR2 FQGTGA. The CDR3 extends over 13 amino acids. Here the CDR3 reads CASSYTSAGELFF. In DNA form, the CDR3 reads TGTGCCAGCAGCTATACTAGCGCCGGGGAGCTGTTTTTT.

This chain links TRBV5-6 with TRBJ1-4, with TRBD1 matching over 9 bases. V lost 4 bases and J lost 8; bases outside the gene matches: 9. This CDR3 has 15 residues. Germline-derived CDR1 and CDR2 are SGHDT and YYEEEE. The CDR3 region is CASSPSQGAWEKLFF. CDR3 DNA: TGTGCCAGCAGCCCGTCACAGGGGGCGTGGGAAAAACTGTTTTTT.

The CDR3 region has the DNA TGTGCCAGCACCCCCTCTCCGGGGAGGAGAAATAGCAATCAGCCCCAGCATTTT. As protein: CASTPSPGRRNSNQPQHF. The rearrangement links TRBV28 to TRBJ1-5; no firm D call. This CDR3 region has 18 residues. Germline V gene data show CDR1 as MDHEN and CDR2 as SYDVKM. The V end lost 7 bases, the J end lost 0 bases, and 22 bases lay between the germline ends. Together with reference TRBV28 and TRBJ1-5, the CDR3 gives the full variable domain: DVKVTQSSRYLVKRTGEKVFLECVQDMDHENMFWYRQDPGLGLRLIYFSYDVKMKEKGDIPEGYSVSREKKERFSLILESASTNQTSMYLCASTPSPGRRNSNQPQHFGDGTRLSIL.

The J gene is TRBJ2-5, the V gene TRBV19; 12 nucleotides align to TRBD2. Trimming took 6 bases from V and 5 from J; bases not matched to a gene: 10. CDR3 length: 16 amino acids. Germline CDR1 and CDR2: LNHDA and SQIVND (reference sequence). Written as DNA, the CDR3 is TGTGCCAGTAGCTCCCTAGCGGGAGGGCGGGAGGAGACCCAGTACTTC. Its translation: CASSSLAGGREETQYF.

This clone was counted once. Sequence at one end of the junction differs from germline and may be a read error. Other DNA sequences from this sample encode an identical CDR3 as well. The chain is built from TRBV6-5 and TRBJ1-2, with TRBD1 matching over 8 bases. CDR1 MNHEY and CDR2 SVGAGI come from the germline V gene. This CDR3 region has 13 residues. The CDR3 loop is CASRLGQGDGYTF. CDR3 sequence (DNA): TGTGCCAGCAGGCTAGGACAGGGCGATGGCTACACCTTT.

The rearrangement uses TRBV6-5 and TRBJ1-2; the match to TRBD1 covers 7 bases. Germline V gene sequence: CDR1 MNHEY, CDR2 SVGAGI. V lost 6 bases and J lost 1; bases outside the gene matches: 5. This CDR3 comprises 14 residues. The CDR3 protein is CASSIRDSNYGYTF. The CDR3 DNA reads TGTGCCAGCAGCATCCGGGACAGTAACTATGGCTACACCTTC.